Below, one T cell receptor (beta chain) is given with its context. Its specificity is not known. One end of the junction does not line up with germline, which may come from a read error. Germline V gene data show CDR1 as SSHAT and CDR2 as FNYEAQ (reference sequence). The CDR3 sequence is 16 residues long. The sample originates from a study of a mutant IDH1 vaccine in newly diagnosed glioma. On the study more broadly: Radiotherapy, temozolomide, or both had been given previously, and both were given to most.

Study-level results: The occurrence of vaccine-induced immune responses was seen in approximately 92% of patients. Pseudoprogression seemed unrelated to changes in top peripheral T cell clonotypes.

Time point noted: baseline, week 1 (first vaccination visit). Stated treatment: pre-vaccination baseline after standard-of-care therapy. New astrocytomas of WHO grade 3 or 4 that were IDH1-mutant and ATRX-lost were found in the donors. The table came from immunoSEQ multiplex PCR; TCRdb's copy has only in-frame clones and leaves some out. The table includes tens of thousands of clones, 65% to 80% detected once. The receptor was derived from a middle-aged woman with glioma. The rearrangement joins TRBV7-7 to TRBJ2-7, with D perhaps TRBD1 or TRBD2 (5 bases each). The specimen comprised PBMCs, sampled from a glioma patient treated with radiotherapy, temozolomide or both. CDR3 DNA: TGTGCTAGCAGCTGGGGGACCGGGACGGACACCTACGAGCAGTACTTC. Amino acids: CASSWGTGTDTYEQYF.